This T cell receptor (beta chain) was captured in a study of T cells in Graves' hyperthyroidism and ophthalmopathy. Study results and limitations: Ophthalmopathy was told apart from stable hyperthyroidism by a 13 V-J model.

This clonotype was counted many times. Its specificity is unknown. Clinicians diagnosed patients from clinical symptoms, serum thyroxine and TRAb, thyroid ultrasound and orbital computed tomography. Authors of the study amplified TCR beta CDR3 regions from RNA transcripts. First-round RT-PCR with HTBI primers amplified the TCR CDR3 region. A single record per CDR3 protein comes from TCRdb applying MiXCR to the multiplex PCR reads. The repertoire holds about 420,000 distinct CDR3 sequences, around a sixth seen once, with around an eighth in the top ten. Sequenced sample: blood. The clonotype originates from a woman aged 18 to 35 with Graves' hyperthyroidism.

This chain's CDR3 is CASRLGGGLPYNEQFF. DNA for the CDR3: TGTGCCAGCCGTCTGGGGGGGGGGTTACCGTACAATGAGCAGTTCTTC. The rearrangement uses TRBV27 and TRBJ2-1, with 7 positions matching TRBD2. This CDR3 spans 16 amino acids. From germline, CDR1 is MNHEY and CDR2 SMNVEV (reference sequence). Trimming removed 8 bases from V and 4 bases from J; junction bases left unmatched: 14.